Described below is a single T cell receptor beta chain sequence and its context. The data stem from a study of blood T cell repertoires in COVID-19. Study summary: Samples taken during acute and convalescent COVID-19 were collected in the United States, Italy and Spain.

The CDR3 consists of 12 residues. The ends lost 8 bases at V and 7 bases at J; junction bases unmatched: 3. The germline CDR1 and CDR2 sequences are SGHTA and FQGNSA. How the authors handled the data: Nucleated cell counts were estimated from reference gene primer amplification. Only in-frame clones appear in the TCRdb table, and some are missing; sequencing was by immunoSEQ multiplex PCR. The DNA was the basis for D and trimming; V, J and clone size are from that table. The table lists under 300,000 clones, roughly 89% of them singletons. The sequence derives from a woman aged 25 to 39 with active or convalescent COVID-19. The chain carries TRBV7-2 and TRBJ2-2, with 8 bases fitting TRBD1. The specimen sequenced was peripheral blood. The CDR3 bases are TGTGCCAGCGGCAGGGGGCTCGGGGAGCTGTTTTTT. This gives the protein CASGRGLGELFF.